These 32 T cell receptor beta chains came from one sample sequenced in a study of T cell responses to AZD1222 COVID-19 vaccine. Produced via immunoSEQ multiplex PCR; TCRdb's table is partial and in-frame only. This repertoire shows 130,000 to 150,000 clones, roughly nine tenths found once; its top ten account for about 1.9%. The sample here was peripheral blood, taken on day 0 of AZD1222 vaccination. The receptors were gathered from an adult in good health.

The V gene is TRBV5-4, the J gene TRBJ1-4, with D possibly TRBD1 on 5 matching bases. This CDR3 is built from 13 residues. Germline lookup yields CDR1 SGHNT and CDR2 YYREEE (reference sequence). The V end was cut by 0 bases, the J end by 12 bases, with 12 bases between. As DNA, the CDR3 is TGTGCCAGCAGCTTGGTGGGGGAGGGAGAACTGTTTTTT. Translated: CASSLVGEGELFF. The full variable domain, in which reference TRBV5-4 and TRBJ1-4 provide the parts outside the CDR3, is ETGVTQSPTHLIKTRGQQVTLRCSSQSGHNTVSWYQQALGQGPQFIFQYYREEENGRGNFPPRFSGLQFPNYSSELNVNALELDDSALYLCASSLVGEGELFFGSGTQLSVL.

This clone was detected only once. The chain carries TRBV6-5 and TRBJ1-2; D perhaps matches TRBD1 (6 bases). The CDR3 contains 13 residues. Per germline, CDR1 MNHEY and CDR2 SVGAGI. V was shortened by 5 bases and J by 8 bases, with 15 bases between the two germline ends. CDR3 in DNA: TGTGCCAGCAGTAGATCAGGGGCCCGGGGCTACACCTTC. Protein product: CASSRSGARGYTF.

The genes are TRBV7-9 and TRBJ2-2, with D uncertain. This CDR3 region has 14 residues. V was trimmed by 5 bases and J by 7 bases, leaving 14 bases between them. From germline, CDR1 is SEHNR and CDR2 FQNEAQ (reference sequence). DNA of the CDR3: TGTGCCAGCAGCCCAGTGTCCGTTTTCGGGGAGCTGTTTTTT. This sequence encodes CASSPVSVFGELFF.

Written as DNA, the CDR3 is TGTGCCAGCAGCTCTAGAGAAACAACTAATGAAAAACTGTTTTTT. Its protein product is CASSSRETTNEKLFF. The V call is TRBV11-2, the J call TRBJ1-4; D is undetermined. Trimming cost V 4 bases and J 0 bases, with 9 bases left between them. The length of the CDR3 is 15 residues. Germline V gene data show CDR1 as SGHAT and CDR2 as FQNNGV.

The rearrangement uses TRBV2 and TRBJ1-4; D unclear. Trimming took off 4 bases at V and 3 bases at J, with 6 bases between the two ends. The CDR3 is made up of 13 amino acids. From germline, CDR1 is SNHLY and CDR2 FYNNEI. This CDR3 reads CASSGEPNEKLFF. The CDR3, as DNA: TGTGCCAGCAGTGGGGAACCTAATGAAAAACTGTTTTTT.

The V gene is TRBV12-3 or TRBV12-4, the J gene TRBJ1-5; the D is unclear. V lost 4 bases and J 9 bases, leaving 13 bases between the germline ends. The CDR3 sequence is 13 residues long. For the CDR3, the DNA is TGTGCCAGCAGTTCCGCTCGGGCGGGGCCCCAGCATTTT. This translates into CASSSARAGPQHF.

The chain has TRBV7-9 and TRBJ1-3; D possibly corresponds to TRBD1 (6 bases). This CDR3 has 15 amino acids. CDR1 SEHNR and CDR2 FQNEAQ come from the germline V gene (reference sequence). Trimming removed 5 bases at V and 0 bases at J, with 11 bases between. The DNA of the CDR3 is TGTGCCAGCAGCCTCACAGGGACCTCTGGAAACACCATATATTTT. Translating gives CASSLTGTSGNTIYF.

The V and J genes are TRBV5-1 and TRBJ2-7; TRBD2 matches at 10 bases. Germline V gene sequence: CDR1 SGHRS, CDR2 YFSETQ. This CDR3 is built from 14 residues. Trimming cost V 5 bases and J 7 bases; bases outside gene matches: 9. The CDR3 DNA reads TGCGCCAGCAGGTTAGCGGGGGGTGATGGAGAGCAGTACTTC. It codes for CASRLAGGDGEQYF.

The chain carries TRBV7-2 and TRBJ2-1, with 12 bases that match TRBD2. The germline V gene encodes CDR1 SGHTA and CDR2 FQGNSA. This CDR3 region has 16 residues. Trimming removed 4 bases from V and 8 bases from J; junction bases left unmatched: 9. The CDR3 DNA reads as TGTGCCAGCAGCTCCCGGACTAGCGGGGAAATCGATGAGCAGTTCTTC. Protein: CASSSRTSGEIDEQFF. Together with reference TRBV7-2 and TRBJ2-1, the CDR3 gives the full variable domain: GAGVSQSPSNKVTEKGKDVELRCDPISGHTALYWYRQSLGQGLEFLIYFQGNSAPDKSGLPSDRFSAERTGGSVSTLTIQRTQQEDSAVYLCASSSRTSGEIDEQFFGPGTRLTVL.

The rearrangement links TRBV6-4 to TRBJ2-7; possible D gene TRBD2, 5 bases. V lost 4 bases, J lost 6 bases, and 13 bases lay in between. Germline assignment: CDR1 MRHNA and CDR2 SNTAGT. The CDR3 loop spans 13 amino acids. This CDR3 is CASSGGYLREQYF. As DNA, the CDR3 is TGTGCCAGCAGTGGAGGGTACCTTCGCGAGCAGTACTTC.

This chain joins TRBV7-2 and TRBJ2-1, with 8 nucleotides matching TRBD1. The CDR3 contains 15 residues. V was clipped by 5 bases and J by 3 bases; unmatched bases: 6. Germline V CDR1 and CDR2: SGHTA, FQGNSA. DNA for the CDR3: TGTGCCAGCAGCCCCGACAGGGGCGGCTACAATGAGCAGTTCTTC. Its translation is CASSPDRGGYNEQFF. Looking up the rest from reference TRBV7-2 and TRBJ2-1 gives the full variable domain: GAGVSQSPSNKVTEKGKDVELRCDPISGHTALYWYRQSLGQGLEFLIYFQGNSAPDKSGLPSDRFSAERTGGSVSTLTIQRTQQEDSAVYLCASSPDRGGYNEQFFGPGTRLTVL.

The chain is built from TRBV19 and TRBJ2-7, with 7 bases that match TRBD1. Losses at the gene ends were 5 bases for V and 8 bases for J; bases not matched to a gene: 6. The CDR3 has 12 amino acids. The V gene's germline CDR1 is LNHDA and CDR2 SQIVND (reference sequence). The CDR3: CASSLDRVQQYF. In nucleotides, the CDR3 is TGTGCCAGTAGTCTTGACAGGGTCCAGCAGTACTTC. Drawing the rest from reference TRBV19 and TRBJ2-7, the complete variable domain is DGGITQSPKYLFRKEGQNVTLSCEQNLNHDAMYWYRQDPGQGLRLIYYSQIVNDFQKGDIAEGYSVSREKKESFPLTVTSAQKNPTAFYLCASSLDRVQQYFGPGTRLTVT.

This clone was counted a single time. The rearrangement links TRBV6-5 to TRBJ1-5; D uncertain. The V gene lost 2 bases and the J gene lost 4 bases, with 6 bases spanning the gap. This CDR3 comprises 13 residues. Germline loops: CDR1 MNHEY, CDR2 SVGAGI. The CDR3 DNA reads TGTGCCAGCAGTTACGACGGGAATCAGCCCCAGCATTTT. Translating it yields CASSYDGNQPQHF.

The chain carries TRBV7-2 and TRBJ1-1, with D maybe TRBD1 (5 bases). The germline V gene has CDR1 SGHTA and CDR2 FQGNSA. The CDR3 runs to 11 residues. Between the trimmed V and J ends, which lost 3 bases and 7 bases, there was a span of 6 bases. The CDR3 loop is CASSFGGEAFF. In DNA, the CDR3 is TGTGCCAGCAGCTTTGGGGGTGAAGCTTTCTTT.

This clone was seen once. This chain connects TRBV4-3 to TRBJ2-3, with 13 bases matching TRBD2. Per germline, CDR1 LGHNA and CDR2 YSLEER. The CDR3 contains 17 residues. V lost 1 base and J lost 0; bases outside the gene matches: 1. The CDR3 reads CASSQGLAGGSTDTQYF. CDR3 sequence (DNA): TGCGCCAGCAGCCAAGGACTAGCGGGGGGAAGCACAGATACGCAGTATTTT.

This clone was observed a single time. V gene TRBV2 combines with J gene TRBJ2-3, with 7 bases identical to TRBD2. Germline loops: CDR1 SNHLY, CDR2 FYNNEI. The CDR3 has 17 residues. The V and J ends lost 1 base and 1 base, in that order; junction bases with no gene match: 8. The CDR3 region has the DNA TGTGCCAGCAGTGAAGTTCGAGCGGGGACGGGCACAGATACGCAGTATTTT. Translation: CASSEVRAGTGTDTQYF.

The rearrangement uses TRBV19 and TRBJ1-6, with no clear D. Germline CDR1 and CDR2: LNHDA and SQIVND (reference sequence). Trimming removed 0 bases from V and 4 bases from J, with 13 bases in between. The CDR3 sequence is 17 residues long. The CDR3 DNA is TGTGCCAGTAGTATAGAACGGACGGGCCAATATAATTCACCCCTCCACTTT. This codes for CASSIERTGQYNSPLHF.

This CDR3 is CASSPIGQGARDEQFF. The CDR3 nucleotides read TGTGCCAGCAGTCCCATCGGACAGGGGGCAAGGGATGAGCAGTTCTTC. V and J are TRBV28 and TRBJ2-1; TRBD1 aligns across 11 bases. This CDR3 has 16 amino acids. The germline CDR1 and CDR2 sequences are MDHEN and SYDVKM. J was trimmed by 8 bases and V by 5 bases; bases with no gene match: 11. The whole variable domain, filled in from reference TRBV28 and TRBJ2-1, reads DVKVTQSSRYLVKRTGEKVFLECVQDMDHENMFWYRQDPGLGLRLIYFSYDVKMKEKGDIPEGYSVSREKKERFSLILESASTNQTSMYLCASSPIGQGARDEQFFGPGTRLTVL.

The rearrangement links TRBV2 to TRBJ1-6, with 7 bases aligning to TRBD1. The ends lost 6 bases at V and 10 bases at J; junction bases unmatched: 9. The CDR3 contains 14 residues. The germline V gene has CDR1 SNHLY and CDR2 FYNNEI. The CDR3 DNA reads TGTGCCAGCAGGTTGAGACAGGGTTACTCACCCCTCCACTTT. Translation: CASRLRQGYSPLHF.

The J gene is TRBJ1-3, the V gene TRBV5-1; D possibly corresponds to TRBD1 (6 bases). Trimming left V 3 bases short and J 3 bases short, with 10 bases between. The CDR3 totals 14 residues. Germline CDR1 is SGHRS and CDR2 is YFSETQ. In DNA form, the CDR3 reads TGCGCCAGCAGCTCGGACAGTAATGGAAACACCATATATTTT. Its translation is CASSSDSNGNTIYF.

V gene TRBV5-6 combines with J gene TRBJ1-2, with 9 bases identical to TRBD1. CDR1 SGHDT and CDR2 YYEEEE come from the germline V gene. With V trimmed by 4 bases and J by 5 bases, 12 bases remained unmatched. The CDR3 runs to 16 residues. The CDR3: CASSPGQGEGFYGYTF. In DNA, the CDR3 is TGTGCCAGCAGCCCGGGACAGGGAGAAGGGTTTTATGGCTACACCTTC.

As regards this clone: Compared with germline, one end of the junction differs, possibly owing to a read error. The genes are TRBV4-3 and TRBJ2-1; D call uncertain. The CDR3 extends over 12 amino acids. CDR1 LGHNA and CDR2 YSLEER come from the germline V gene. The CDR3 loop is CASSQSSNEQFF. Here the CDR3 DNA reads TGCGCCAGCAGCCAATCCTCCAATGAGCAGTTCTTC.

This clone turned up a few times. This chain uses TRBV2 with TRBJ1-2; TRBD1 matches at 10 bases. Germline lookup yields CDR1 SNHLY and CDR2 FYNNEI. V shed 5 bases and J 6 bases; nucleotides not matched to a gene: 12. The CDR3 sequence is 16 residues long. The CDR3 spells CASSLSPDRGRDGYTF. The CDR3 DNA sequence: TGTGCCAGCAGTCTCTCCCCCGACAGGGGGCGGGATGGCTACACCTTC.

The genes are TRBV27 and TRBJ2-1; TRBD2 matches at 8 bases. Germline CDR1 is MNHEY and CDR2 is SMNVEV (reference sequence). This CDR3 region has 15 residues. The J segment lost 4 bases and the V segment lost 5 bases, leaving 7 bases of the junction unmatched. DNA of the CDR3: TGTGCCAGCAGTGCCACTGCGGGGGGATACAATGAGCAGTTCTTC. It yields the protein CASSATAGGYNEQFF.

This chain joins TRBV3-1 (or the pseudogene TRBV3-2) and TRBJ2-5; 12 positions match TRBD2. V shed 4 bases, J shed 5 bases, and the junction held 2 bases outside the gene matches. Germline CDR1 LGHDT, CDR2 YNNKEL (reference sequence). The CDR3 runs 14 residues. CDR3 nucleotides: TGTGCCAGCAGCCCTAGCGGGGGGGAGGAGACCCAGTACTTC. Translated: CASSPSGGEETQYF.

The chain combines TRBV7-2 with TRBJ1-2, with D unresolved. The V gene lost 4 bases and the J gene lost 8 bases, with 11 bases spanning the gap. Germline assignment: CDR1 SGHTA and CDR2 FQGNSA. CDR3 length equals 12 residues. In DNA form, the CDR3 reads TGTGCCAGCAGCTCCCCAGGATACGGCTACACCTTC. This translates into CASSSPGYGYTF.

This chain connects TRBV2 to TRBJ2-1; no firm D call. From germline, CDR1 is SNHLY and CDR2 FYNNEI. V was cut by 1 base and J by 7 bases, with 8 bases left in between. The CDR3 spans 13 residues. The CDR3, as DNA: TGTGCCAGCAGTGAAGAAGCCGGGAATGAGCAGTTCTTC. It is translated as CASSEEAGNEQFF.

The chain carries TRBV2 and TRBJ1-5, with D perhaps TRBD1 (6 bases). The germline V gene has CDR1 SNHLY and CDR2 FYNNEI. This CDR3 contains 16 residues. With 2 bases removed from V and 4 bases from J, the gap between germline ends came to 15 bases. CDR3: CASSETARGGNQPQHF. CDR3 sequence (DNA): TGTGCCAGCAGTGAAACGGCCAGGGGAGGAAATCAGCCCCAGCATTTT.

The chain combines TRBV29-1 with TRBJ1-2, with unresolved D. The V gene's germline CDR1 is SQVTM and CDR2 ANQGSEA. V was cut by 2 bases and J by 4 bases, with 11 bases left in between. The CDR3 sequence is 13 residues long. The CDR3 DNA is TGCAGCGTTGAATATCCAGCTACCTATGGCTACACCTTC. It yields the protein CSVEYPATYGYTF.

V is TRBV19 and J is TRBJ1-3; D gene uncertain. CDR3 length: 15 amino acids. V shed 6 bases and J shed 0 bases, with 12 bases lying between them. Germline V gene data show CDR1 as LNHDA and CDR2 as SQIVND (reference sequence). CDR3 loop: CASSPLSSSGNTIYF. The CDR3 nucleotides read TGTGCCAGTAGCCCCCTGAGCAGCTCTGGAAACACCATATATTTT.

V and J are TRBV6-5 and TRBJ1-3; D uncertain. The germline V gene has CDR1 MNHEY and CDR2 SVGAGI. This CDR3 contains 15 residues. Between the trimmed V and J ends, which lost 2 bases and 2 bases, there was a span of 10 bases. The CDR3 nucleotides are TGTGCCAGCAGTTACGGTACAGCTGCTGGAAACACCATATATTTT. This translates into CASSYGTAAGNTIYF.

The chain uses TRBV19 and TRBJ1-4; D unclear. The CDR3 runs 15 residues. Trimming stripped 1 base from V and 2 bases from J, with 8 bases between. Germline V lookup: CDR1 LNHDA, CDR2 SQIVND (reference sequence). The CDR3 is CASSIGSGTNEKLFF. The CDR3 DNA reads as TGTGCCAGTAGTATAGGTTCCGGGACTAATGAAAAACTGTTTTTT.